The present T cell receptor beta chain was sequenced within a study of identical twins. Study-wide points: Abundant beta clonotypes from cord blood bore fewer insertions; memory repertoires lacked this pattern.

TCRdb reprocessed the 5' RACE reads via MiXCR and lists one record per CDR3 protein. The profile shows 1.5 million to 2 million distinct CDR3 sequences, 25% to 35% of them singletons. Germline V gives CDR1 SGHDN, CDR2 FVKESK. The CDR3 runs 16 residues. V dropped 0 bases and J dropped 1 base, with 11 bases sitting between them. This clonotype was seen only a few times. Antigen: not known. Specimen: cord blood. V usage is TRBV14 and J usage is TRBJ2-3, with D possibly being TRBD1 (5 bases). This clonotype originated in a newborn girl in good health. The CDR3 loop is CASSQDQGFGTDTQYF. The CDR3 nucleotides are TGTGCCAGCAGCCAAGACCAGGGTTTTGGCACAGATACGCAGTATTTT.